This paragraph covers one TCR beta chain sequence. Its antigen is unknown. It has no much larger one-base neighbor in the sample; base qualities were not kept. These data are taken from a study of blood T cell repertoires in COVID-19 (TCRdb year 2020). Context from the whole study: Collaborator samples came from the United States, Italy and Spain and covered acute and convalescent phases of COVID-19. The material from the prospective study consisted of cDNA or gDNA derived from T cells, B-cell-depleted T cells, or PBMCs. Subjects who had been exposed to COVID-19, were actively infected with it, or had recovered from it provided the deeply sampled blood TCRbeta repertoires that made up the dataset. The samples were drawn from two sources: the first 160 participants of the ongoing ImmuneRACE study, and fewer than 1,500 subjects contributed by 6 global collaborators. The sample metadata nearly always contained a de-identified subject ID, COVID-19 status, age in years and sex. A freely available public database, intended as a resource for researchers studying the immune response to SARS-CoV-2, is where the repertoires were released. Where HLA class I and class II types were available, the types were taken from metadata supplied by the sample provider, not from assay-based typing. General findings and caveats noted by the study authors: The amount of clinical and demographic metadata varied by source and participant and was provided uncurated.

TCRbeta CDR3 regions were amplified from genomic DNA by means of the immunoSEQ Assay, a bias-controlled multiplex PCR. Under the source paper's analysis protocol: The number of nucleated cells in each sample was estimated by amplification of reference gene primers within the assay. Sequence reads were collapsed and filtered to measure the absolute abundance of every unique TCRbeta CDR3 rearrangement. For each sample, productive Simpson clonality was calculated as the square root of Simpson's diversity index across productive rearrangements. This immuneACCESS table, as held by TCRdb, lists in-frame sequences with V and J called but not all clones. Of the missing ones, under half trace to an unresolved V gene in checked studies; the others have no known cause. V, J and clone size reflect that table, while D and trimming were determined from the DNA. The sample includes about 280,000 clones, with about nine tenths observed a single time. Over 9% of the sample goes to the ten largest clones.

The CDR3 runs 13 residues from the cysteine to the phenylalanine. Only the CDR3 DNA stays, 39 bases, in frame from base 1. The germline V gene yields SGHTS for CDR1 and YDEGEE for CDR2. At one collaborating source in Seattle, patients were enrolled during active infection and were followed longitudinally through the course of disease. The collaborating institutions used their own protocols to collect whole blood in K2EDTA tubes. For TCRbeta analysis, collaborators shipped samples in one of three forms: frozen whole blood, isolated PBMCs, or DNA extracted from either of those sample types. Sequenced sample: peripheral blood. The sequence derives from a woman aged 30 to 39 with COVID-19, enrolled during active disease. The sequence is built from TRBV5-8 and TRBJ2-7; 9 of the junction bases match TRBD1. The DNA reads TGTGCAGGGACAGGGTCAAACTCCTACGAGCAGTACTTC. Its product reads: CAGTGSNSYEQYF.